Listed below are T cell receptor beta chains from one sample, sequenced in a study of beta chain features in type 1 diabetes. Libraries were prepared by immunoSEQ multiplex PCR; TCRdb keeps only in-frame clonotypes and omits some of them. The table includes hundreds of thousands of clones, roughly an eighth detected once. The sample was naive CD4+ T cells from blood. These receptors were obtained from a man between 18 and 35 years old with type 1 diabetes. The CDR3 runs from the conserved cysteine through the conserved F or W. D genes are given only for firm matches. For some rows the clone size is stated as once, few or many, or as a class when expanded; others skip it.

V gene	J gene	clone size	D gene	CDR3 protein	CDR3 DNA
TRBV7-9	TRBJ1-2	few	.	CASSLARSQHGYTF	TGTGCCAGCAGCTTAGCGCGTTCTCAGCATGGCTACACCTTC
TRBV18	TRBJ1-5	few	.	CASSPQGDSNQPQHF	TGTGCCAGCTCACCACAAGGGGATAGCAATCAGCCCCAGCATTTT
TRBV30	TRBJ2-3	few	.	CAWSGLTLGTDTQYF	TGTGCCTGGAGTGGACTCACCCTCGGCACAGATACGCAGTATTTT
TRBV7-6	TRBJ1-2	.	.	CASSLEAGTTYGYTF	TGTGCCAGCAGCTTAGAGGCCGGGACCACGTATGGCTACACCTTC
TRBV7-9	TRBJ1-2	few	TRBD1	CASSLTGPYYGYTF	TGTGCCAGCAGCTTGACAGGGCCATACTATGGCTACACCTTC
TRBV11-2	TRBJ2-7	.	TRBD1	CASKGIRGQTYGQYF	TGTGCCAGCAAGGGGATCCGGGGACAGACTTACGGGCAGTACTTC
TRBV7-2	TRBJ2-1	.	.	CASSLISAPGNEQFF	TGTGCCAGCAGCTTAATCAGCGCGCCTGGCAATGAGCAGTTCTTC
TRBV4-3	TRBJ1-5	.	.	CASSQDRGHHQPQHF	TGCGCCAGCAGCCAAGATCGGGGGCATCATCAGCCCCAGCATTTT
TRBV5-1	TRBJ2-2	few	.	CASSLGQIPGELFF	TGCGCCAGCAGCTTGGGACAGATCCCCGGGGAGCTGTTTTTT
TRBV2	TRBJ2-7	.	.	CARDRPYEQYF	TGTGCCAGGGACAGACCCTACGAGCAGTACTTC
TRBV2	TRBJ2-1	few	TRBD2	CASSDVGRTSVLSSYNEQFF	TGTGCCAGCAGTGATGTTGGACGGACTAGCGTCTTAAGCTCCTACAATGAGCAGTTCTTC
TRBV30	TRBJ2-2	.	.	CAWSVSTGELFF	TGTGCCTGGAGTGTAAGCACCGGGGAGCTGTTTTTT
TRBV6-5	TRBJ1-5	.	.	CASSRNRLNQPQHF	TGTGCCAGCAGCCGAAACAGGCTCAATCAGCCCCAGCATTTT
TRBV7-9	TRBJ2-2	few	TRBD2	CASSSGGGTGELFF	TGTGCCAGCAGTTCAGGCGGGGGTACCGGGGAGCTGTTTTTT
TRBV4-1	TRBJ2-3	.	.	CASSQGRDTQYF	TGCGCCAGCAGCCAAGGAAGAGATACGCAGTATTTT
TRBV6-6	TRBJ2-4	.	.	CASSLLGLIGHIQYF	TGTGCCAGCAGCCTCTTGGGGCTCATCGGGCACATTCAGTACTTC